This TCR beta chain was observed in a study of blood T cell repertoires in COVID-19 (dated by TCRdb to the early 2020s). For the wider study: Collaborator samples came from the United States, Italy and Spain and covered acute and convalescent phases of COVID-19. The material from the prospective study consisted of cDNA or gDNA derived from T cells, B-cell-depleted T cells, or PBMCs. The dataset comprised deeply sampled blood TCRbeta repertoires from subjects exposed to, actively infected with, or recovered from COVID-19. A freely available public database, intended as a resource for researchers studying the immune response to SARS-CoV-2, is where the repertoires were released. The samples were drawn from the first 160 participants of the ongoing ImmuneRACE study and from 1,254 subjects provided by 6 global collaborators. Nearly every sample came with metadata listing a de-identified subject ID, COVID-19 status, age in years and sex. HLA class I and class II types, where available, came from metadata supplied by the sample provider rather than from assay-based typing. Overall study results and their limits: The quantity of clinical and demographic metadata differed by source and by participant and was supplied without curation.

The immunoSEQ Assay, a bias-controlled multiplex PCR, was used to amplify TCRbeta CDR3 regions from genomic DNA. The authors processed their data as follows. Within the assay, amplification of reference gene primers was used to estimate how many nucleated cells each sample contained. To quantify the absolute abundance of each unique TCRbeta CDR3 rearrangement, sequence reads were collapsed and filtered. For each sample, productive Simpson clonality was calculated by taking the square root of Simpson's diversity index across productive rearrangements. TCRdb provides this immuneACCESS table in a form limited to in-frame rearrangements. Some clones are lacking; in checked studies, under half of them reflect an unresolved V gene, and why the rest are absent is not known. V, J and clone size are taken as reported in that table, and D and trimming were inferred from the DNA itself. The sample table holds 160,000 or so clones, of which roughly 82% were seen once. About 8.4% of the sample belongs to the ten largest clones.

Collaborating institutions collected whole blood in K2EDTA tubes following their own protocols. For TCRbeta analysis, collaborators shipped samples in one of three forms: frozen whole blood, isolated PBMCs, or DNA extracted from either of those sample types. There are 13 amino acids in the CDR3, from cysteine to phenylalanine inclusive. Solely the CDR3 DNA is kept, with 39 bases framed from the first base. V is shortened by 1 base, J by 1 base, and the region joining them spans 5 bases. CDR1 SGHTA and CDR2 FQGNSA are derived from the germline V gene. The table lists this clone with a count of one. Its antigen target is currently unknown. The sample holds no much larger clone one base away, and base qualities are not on file.

The chain is encoded by TRBV7-2 joined to TRBJ2-7, with the D gene not clear enough to name. Sequenced material: peripheral blood. This clonotype originated in a woman in her 70s with acute or convalescent COVID-19. The encoded CDR3 is CASSLEQSYEQYF. Read as DNA, the sequence is TGTGCCAGCAGCTTAGAACAGTCCTACGAGCAGTACTTC.